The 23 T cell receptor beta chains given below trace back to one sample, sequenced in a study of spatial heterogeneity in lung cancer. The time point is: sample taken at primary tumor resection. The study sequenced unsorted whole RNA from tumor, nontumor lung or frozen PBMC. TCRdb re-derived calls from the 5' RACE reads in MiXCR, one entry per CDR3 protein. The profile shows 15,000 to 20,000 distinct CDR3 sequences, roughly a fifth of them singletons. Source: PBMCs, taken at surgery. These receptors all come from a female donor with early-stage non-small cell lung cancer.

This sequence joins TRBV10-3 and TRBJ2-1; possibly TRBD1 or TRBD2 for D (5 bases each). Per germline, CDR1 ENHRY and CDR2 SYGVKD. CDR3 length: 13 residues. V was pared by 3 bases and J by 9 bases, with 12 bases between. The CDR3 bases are TGTGCCATCAGTGATGCCCCAGGGAGTGAGCAGTTCTTC. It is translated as CAISDAPGSEQFF.

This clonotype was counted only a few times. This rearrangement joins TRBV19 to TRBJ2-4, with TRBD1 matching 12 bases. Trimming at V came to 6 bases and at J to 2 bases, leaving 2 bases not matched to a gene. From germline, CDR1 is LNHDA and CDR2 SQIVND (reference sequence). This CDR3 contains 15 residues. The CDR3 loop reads CASRGTGGTKNIQYF. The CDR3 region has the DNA TGTGCCAGTAGGGGGACAGGGGGCACCAAAAACATTCAGTACTTC.

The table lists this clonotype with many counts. CDR3 in DNA: TGTGCCAGCAGTCACCCCGTTAATAGCATAGCCTACGAGCAGTACTTC. Its protein product is CASSHPVNSIAYEQYF. The chain has TRBV12-3 or TRBV12-4 and TRBJ2-7; no firm D call. V was shortened by 5 bases and J by 2 bases, with 19 bases between the two germline ends. CDR3 size: 16 residues.

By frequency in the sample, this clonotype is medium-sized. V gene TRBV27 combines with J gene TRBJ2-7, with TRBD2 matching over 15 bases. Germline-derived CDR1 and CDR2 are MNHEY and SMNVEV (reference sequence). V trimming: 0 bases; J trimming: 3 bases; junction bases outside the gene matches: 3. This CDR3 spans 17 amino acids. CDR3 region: CASSLSGTSGRFYEQYF. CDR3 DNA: TGTGCCAGCAGTTTATCTGGGACTAGCGGGAGGTTCTACGAGCAGTACTTC.

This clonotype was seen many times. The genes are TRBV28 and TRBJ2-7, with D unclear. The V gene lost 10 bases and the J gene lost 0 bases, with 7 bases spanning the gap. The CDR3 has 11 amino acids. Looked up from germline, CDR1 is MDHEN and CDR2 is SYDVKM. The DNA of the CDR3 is TGTGCCACCCTGAGCTCCTACGAGCAGTACTTC. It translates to CATLSSYEQYF.

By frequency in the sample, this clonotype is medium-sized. CDR3 sequence reads: CAISPSEYGYTEAFF. CDR3 in DNA: TGTGCCATCAGCCCATCGGAGTACGGTTACACTGAAGCTTTCTTT. The rearrangement uses TRBV10-3 and TRBJ1-1; D is ambiguous. This CDR3 spans 15 amino acids. V lost 6 bases to trimming and J lost 3 bases, with 17 bases between them. Germline V gives CDR1 ENHRY, CDR2 SYGVKD.

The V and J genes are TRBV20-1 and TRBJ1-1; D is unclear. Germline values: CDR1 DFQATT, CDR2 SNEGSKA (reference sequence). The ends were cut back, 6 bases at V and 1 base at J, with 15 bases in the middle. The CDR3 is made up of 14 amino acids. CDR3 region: CSAQRPAQNTEAFF. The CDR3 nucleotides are TGCAGTGCCCAGAGGCCAGCCCAGAACACTGAAGCTTTCTTT.

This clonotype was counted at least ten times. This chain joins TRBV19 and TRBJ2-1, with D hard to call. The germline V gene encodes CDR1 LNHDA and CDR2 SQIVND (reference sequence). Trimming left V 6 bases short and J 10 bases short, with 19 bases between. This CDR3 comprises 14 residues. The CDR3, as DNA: TGTGCCAGTAGGAAGAGCCTGAGCTCATTCGAGCAGTTCTTC. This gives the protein CASRKSLSSFEQFF. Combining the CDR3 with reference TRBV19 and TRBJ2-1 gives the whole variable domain DGGITQSPKYLFRKEGQNVTLSCEQNLNHDAMYWYRQDPGQGLRLIYYSQIVNDFQKGDIAEGYSVSREKKESFPLTVTSAQKNPTAFYLCASRKSLSSFEQFFGPGTRLTVL.

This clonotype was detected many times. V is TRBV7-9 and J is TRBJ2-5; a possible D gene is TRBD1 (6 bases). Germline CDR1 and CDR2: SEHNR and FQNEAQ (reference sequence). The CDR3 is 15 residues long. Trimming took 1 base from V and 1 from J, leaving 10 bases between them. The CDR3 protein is CASSLETGIQETQYF. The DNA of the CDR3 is TGTGCCAGCAGCTTAGAGACAGGCATCCAAGAGACCCAGTACTTC.

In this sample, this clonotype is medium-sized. The CDR3 here is CASTRGDRSSGEAFF. For the CDR3, the DNA is TGTGCCAGCACCAGAGGGGACAGGAGTTCTGGTGAAGCTTTCTTT. V gene TRBV28 combines with J gene TRBJ1-1, with 8 bases matching TRBD1. V dropped 7 bases and J dropped 7; count of bases not matched to a gene: 14. This CDR3 is built from 15 residues. CDR1 is MDHEN and CDR2 is SYDVKM in the germline V gene.

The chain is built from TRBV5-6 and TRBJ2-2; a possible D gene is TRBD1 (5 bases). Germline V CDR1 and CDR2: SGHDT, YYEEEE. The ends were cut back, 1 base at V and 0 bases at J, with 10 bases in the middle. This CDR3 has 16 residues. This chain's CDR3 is CASSLLGASNTGELFF. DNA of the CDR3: TGTGCCAGCAGCTTGTTAGGGGCATCGAACACCGGGGAGCTGTTTTTT.

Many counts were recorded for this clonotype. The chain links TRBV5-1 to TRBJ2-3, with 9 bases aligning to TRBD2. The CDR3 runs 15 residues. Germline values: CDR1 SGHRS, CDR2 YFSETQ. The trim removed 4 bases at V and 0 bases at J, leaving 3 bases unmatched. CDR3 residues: CASSPGTSSTDTQYF. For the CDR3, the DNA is TGCGCCAGCAGCCCGGGGACTAGCAGCACAGATACGCAGTATTTT. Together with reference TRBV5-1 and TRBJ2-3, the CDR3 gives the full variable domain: KAGVTQTPRYLIKTRGQQVTLSCSPISGHRSVSWYQQTPGQGLQFLFEYFSETQRNKGNFPGRFSGRQFSNSRSEMNVSTLELGDSALYLCASSPGTSSTDTQYFGPGTRLTVL.

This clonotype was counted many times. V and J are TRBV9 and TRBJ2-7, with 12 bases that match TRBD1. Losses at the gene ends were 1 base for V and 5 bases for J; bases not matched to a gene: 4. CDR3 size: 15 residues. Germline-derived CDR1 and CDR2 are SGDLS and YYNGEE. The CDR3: CASSVSGTGGHEQYF. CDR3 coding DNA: TGTGCCAGCAGCGTATCGGGGACAGGGGGCCACGAGCAGTACTTC.

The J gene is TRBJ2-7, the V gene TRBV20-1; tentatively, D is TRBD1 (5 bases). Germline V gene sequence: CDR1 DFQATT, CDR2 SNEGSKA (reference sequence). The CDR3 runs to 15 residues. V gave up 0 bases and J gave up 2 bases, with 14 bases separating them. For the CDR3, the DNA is TGCAGTGCTAGAGACTTGGGCAGGGTCCCCTACGAGCAGTACTTC. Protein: CSARDLGRVPYEQYF.

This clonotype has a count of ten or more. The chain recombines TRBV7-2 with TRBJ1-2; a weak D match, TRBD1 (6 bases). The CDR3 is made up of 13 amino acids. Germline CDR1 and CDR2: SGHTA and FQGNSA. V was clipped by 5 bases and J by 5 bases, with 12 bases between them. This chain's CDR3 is CASSRGGAYGYTF. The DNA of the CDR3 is TGTGCCAGCAGCCGGGGGGGCGCTTATGGCTACACCTTC.

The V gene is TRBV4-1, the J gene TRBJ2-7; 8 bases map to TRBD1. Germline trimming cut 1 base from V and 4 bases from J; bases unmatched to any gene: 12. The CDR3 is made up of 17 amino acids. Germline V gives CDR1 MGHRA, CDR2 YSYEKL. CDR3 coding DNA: TGCGCCAGCAGCCAAGTCCCACCCCGGGACAGGAGATACGAGCAGTACTTC. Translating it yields CASSQVPPRDRRYEQYF.

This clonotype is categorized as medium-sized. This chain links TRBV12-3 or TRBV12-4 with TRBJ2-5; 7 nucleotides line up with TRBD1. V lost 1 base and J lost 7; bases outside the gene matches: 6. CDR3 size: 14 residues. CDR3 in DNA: TGTGCCAGCAGTTTAGGAAGCTCAGGGGGGACCCAGTACTTC. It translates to CASSLGSSGGTQYF.

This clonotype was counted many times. CDR3 DNA sequence: TGTGCCAGCAGTTTACGACGTGAGCAGTTCTTC. It specifies CASSLRREQFF. J is TRBJ2-1 and V is TRBV28; D gene uncertain. This CDR3 comprises 11 residues. Germline values: CDR1 MDHEN, CDR2 SYDVKM. V was clipped by 2 bases and J by 9 bases, with 5 bases between them.

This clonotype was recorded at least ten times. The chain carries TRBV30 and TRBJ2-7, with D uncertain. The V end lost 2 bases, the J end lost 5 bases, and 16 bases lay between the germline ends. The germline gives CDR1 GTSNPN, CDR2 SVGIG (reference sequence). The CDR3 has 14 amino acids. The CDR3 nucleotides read TGTGCCTGGAGTTCCGGGCCGTTTGGGGACGAGCAGTACTTC. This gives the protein CAWSSGPFGDEQYF.

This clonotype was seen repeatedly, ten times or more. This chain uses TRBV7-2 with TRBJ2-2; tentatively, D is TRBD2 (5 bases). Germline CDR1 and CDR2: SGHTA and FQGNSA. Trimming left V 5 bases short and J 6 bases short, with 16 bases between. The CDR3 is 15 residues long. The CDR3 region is CASSLPGNVAGELFF. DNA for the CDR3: TGTGCCAGCAGCCTACCCGGGAACGTGGCCGGGGAGCTGTTTTTT.

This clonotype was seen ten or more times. Written as DNA, the CDR3 is TGTGCCAGCAGCCCCCATTTAGTTGTTGGGGTTAACCCTGAAGCTTTCTTT. It specifies CASSPHLVVGVNPEAFF. The gene calls are TRBV9 and TRBJ1-1; D is undetermined. The length of the CDR3 is 17 residues. Trimming took off 4 bases at V and 6 bases at J, with 25 bases between the two ends. Germline CDR1 and CDR2: SGDLS and YYNGEE.

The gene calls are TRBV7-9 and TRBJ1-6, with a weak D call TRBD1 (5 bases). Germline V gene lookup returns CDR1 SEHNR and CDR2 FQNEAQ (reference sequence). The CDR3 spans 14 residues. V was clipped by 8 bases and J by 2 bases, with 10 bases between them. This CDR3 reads CASAWGAYNSPLHF. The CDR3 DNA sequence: TGTGCCAGCGCTTGGGGCGCCTATAATTCACCCCTCCACTTT.

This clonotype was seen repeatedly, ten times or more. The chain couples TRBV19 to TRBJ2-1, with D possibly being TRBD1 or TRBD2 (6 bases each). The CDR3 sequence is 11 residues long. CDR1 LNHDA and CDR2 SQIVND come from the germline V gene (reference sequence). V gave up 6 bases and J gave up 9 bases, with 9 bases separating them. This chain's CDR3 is CASRGGSEQFF. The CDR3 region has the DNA TGTGCCAGTAGAGGGGGGTCTGAGCAGTTCTTC.